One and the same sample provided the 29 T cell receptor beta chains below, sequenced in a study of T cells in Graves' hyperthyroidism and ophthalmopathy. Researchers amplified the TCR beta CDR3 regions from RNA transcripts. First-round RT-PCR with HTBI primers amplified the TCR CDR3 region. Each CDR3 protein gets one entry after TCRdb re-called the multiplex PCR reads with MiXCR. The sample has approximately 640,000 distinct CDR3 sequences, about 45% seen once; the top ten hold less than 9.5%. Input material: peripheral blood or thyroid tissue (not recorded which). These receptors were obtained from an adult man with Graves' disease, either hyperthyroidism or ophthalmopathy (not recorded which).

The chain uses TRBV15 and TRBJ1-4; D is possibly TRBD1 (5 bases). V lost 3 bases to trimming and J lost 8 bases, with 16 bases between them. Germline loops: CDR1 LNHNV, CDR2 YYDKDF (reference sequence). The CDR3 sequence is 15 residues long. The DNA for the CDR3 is TGTGCCACCAGCAGGATTCTGGACATTGACGAAAAACTGTTTTTT. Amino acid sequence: CATSRILDIDEKLFF.

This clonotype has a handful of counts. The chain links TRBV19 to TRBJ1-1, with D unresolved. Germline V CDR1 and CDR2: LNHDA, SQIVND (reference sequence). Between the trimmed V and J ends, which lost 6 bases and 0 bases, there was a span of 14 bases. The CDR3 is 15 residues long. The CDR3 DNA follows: TGTGCCAGTAGCTTGCCTAGATTGATGAACACTGAAGCTTTCTTT. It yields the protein CASSLPRLMNTEAFF.

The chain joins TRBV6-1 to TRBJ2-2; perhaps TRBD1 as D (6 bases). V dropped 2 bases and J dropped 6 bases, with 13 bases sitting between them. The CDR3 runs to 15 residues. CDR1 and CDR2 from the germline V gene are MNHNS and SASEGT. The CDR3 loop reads CASSELMGAAGELFF. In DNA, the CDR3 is TGTGCCAGCAGTGAACTGATGGGGGCTGCCGGGGAGCTGTTTTTT.

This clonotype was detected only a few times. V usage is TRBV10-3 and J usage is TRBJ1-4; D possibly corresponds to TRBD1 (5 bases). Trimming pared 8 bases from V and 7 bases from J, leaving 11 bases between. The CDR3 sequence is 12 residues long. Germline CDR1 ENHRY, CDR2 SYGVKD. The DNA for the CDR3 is TGTGCCATCTCCCCCGGGACTGAAAAACTGTTTTTT. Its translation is CAISPGTEKLFF.

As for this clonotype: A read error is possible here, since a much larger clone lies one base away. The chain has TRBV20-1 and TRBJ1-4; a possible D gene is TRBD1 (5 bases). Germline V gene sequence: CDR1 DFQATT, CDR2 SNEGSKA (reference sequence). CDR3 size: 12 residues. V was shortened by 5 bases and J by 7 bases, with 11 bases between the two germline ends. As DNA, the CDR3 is TGCAGTGCTGGGACCGGCGGTGAAAAACTGTTTTTT. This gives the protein CSAGTGGEKLFF.

For the CDR3, the DNA is TGTGCCAGCATGGACAGCAATGAAAAACTGTTTTTT. This encodes CASMDSNEKLFF. This chain joins TRBV12-3 or TRBV12-4 and TRBJ1-4; maybe TRBD1 (6 bases). The CDR3 loop spans 12 amino acids. Trimming took off 7 bases at V and 5 bases at J, with 8 bases between the two ends.

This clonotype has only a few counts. The CDR3 reads CASSTQAWEEEEQYF. CDR3 bases: TGTGCCAGCAGCACCCAGGCTTGGGAGGAGGAAGAGCAGTACTTC. V and J are TRBV6-5 and TRBJ2-7, with a tentative D call TRBD2 (6 bases). Germline CDR1 reads MNHEY; CDR2 reads SVGAGI. Between the trimmed V and J ends, which lost 6 bases and 7 bases, there was a span of 22 bases. The CDR3 is made up of 15 amino acids.

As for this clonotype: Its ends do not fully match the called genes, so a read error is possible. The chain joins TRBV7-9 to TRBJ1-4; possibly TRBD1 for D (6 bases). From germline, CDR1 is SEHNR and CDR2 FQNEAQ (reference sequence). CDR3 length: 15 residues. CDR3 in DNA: TGCGCCAGCAGCCAACCCCTACAGGGAAGAGAAAAACTGTTTTTT. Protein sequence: CASSQPLQGREKLFF.

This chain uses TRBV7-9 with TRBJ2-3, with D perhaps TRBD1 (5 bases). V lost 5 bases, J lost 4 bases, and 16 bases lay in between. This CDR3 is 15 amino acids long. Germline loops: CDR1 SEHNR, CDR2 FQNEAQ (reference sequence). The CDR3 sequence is CASSPPQEGADTQYF. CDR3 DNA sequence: TGTGCCAGCAGCCCCCCGCAAGAAGGGGCAGATACGCAGTATTTT.

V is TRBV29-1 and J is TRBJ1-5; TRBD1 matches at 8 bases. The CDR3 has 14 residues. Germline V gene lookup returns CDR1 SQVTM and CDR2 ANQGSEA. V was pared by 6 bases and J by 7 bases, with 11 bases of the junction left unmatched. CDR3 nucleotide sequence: TGCAGCGTCGGACAGGGAGTAGGCGAGCAGCCCCAGCATTTT. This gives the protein CSVGQGVGEQPQHF.

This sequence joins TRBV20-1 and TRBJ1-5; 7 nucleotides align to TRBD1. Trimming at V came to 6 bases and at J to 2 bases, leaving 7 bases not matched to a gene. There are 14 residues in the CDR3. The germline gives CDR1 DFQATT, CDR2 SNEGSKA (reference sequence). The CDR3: CSALDRVGNQPQHF. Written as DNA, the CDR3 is TGCAGTGCACTAGACAGGGTCGGCAATCAGCCCCAGCATTTT.

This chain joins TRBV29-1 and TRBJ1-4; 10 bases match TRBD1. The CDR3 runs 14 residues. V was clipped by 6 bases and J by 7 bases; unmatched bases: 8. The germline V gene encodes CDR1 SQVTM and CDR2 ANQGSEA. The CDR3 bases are TGCAGCGTGGAGGACAGGGGGAAGGGTGAAAAACTGTTTTTT. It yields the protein CSVEDRGKGEKLFF.

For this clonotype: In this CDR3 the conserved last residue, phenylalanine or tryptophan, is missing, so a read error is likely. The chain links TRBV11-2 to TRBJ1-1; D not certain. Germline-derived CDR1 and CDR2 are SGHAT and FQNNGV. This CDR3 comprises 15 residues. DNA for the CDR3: TGTGCCAGCAGCTTACAGGCAAACTGGAACACTGTAGCTTTCCTT. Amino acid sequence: CASSLQANWNTVAFL.

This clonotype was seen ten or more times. DNA for the CDR3: TGTGCCAGCAGTGAAATGGACGCTCCCAATAGCAATCAGCCCCAGCATTTT. Its protein product is CASSEMDAPNSNQPQHF. The rearrangement links TRBV25-1 to TRBJ1-5; D unresolved. The V end was cut by 2 bases, the J end by 0 bases, with 14 bases between. Germline loops: CDR1 MGHDK, CDR2 SYGVNS. This CDR3 has 17 residues.

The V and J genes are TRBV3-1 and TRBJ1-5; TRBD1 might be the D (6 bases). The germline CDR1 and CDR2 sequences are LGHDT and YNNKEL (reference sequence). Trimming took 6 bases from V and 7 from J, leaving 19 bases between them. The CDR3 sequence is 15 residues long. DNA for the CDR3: TGTGCCAGCAGTGGGGCAGGGGAGAGATGGCAGCCCCAGCATTTT. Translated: CASSGAGERWQPQHF.

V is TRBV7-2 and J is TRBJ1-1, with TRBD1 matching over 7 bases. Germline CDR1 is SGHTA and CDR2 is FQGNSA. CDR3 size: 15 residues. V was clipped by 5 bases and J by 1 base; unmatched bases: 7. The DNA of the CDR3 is TGTGCCAGCAGCCACCGGGACAGTTCGAACACTGAAGCTTTCTTT. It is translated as CASSHRDSSNTEAFF.

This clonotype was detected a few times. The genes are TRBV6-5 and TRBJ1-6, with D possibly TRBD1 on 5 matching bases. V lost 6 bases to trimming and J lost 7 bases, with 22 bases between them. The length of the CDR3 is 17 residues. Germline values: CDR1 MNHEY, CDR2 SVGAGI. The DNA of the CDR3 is TGTGCCAGCAGGGACGAGACGGAGCAGGGTTCAAATTCACCCCTCCACTTT. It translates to CASRDETEQGSNSPLHF.

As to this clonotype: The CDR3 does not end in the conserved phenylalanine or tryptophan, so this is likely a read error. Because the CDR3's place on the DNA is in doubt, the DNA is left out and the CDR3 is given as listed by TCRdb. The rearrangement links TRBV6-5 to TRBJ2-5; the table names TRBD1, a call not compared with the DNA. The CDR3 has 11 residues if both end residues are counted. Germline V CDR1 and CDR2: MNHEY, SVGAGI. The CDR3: CASSYRGTGLL.

CDR3 sequence: CASSWDRVRTTNEKLFF. The CDR3, as DNA: TGTGCCAGCAGCTGGGACAGGGTTAGAACAACTAATGAAAAACTGTTTTTT. The rearrangement joins TRBV7-8 to TRBJ1-4; 9 bases align to TRBD1. CDR1 is SGHVS and CDR2 is FQNEAQ in the germline V gene. The CDR3 has 17 amino acids. Losses at the gene ends were 4 bases for V and 0 bases for J; bases not matched to a gene: 6.

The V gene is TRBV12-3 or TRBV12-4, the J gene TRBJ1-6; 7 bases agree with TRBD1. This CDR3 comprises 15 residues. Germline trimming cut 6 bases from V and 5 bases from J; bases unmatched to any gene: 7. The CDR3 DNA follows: TGTGCCAGCAGCCGCGGGACAGAAAATAATTCACCCCTCCACTTT. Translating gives CASSRGTENNSPLHF.

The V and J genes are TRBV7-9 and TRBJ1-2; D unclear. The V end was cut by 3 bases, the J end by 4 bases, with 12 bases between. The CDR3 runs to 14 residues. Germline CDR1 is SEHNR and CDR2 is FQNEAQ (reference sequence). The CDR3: CASSLVGRSYGYTF. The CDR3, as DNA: TGTGCCAGCAGCTTGGTTGGCAGAAGCTATGGCTACACCTTC.

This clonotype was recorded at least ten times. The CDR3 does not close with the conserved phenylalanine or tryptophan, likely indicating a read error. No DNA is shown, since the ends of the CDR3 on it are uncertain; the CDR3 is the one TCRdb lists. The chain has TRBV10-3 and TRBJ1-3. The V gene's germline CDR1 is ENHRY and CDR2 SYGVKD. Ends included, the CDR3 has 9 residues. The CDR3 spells CAISEPGVA.

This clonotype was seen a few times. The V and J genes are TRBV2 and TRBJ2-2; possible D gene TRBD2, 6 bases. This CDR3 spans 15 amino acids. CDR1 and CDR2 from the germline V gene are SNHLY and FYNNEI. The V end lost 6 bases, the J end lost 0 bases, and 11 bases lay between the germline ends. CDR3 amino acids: CASRPPGANTGELFF. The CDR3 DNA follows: TGTGCCAGCAGACCCCCGGGGGCGAACACCGGGGAGCTGTTTTTT. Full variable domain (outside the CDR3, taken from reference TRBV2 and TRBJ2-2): EPEVTQTPSHQVTQMGQEVILRCVPISNHLYFYWYRQILGQKVEFLVSFYNNEISEKSEIFDDQFSVERPDGSNFTLKIRSTKLEDSAMYFCASRPPGANTGELFFGEGSRLTVL.

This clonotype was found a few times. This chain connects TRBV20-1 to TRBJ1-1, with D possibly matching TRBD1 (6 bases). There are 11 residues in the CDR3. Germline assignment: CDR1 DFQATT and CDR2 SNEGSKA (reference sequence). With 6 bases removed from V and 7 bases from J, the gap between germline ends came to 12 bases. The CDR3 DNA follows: TGCAGTGCCTCGACAGGAGTTGAAGCTTTCTTT. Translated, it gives CSASTGVEAFF.

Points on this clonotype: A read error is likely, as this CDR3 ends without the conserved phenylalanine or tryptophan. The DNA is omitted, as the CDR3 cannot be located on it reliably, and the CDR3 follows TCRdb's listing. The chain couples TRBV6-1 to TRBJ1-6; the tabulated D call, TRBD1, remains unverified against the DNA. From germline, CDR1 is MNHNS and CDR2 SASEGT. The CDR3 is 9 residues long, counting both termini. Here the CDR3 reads CASNLDRNY.

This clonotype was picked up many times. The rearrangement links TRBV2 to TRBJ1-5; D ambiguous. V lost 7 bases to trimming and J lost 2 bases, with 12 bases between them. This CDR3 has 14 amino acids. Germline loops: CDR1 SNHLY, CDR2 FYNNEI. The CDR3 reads CASMSTMGNQPQHF. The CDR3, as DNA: TGTGCCAGCATGTCCACCATGGGCAATCAGCCCCAGCATTTT.

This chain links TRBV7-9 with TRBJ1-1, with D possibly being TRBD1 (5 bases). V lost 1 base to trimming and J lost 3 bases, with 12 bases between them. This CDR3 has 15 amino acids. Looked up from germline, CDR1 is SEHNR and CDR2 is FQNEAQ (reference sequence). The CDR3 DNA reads TGTGCCAGCAGCTTAGGCTGGGGCAGGGACACTGAAGCTTTCTTT. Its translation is CASSLGWGRDTEAFF.

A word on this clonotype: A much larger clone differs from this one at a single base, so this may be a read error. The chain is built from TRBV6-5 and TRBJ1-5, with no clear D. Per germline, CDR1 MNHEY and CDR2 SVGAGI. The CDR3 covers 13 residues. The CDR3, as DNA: TGTGCCAGCAGTTTCGGACGCAATCGGCCCCAGCATTTT. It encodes CASSFGRNRPQHF.

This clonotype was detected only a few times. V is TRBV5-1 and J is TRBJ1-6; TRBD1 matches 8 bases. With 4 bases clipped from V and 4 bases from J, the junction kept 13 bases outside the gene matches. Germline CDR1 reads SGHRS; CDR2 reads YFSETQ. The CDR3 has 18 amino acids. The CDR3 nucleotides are TGCGCCAGCAGCCTACAGGGGGGTTTCAATCGTTATAATTCACCCCTCCACTTT. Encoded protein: CASSLQGGFNRYNSPLHF.